This TCR beta chain was recovered during a study of beta chain features in type 1 diabetes (dated by TCRdb to 2017 to 2018). With respect to the entire study: Mean age, gender distribution, total cell number and subset yield did not differ between patients and healthy donors. Whereas all 28 donors provided naive and central memory subsets, regulatory and stem cell-like memory subsets were isolated from just 8 patients and roughly eight healthy donors. The study compared the TCRB repertoires of sorted circulating CD4+ T cell subsets in recently diagnosed type 1 diabetes patients with those in matched healthy donors. A total of 107,917,701 sorted cells were examined across all samples, and a strong correlation was observed between cell number per subset and RNA yield. Study-wide findings and limitations: Patients with type 1 diabetes made fewer insertions and deleted more nucleotides at VDJ recombination sites, implying thymic rearrangement abnormalities. Naive, central memory and regulatory TCRB repertoires appeared to be more alike among patients than among healthy donors. In all four CD4+ subsets, TCRB CDR3 length was moderately but significantly shorter in type 1 diabetes patients. Because cDNA was sequenced instead of genomic DNA, highly expressing activated cells could be over-represented, though the groups showed no difference in activation or CD3 levels. Shorter templates might have been favored by PCR, but patient and control samples were amplified and corrected together, so both groups would have been affected equally by any skew. Only small numbers of individuals were included in the HLA sub-analyses, which left unresolved whether HLA type had any influence on TCRB rearrangement.

The entire amount of isolated RNA was reverse transcribed using the High Capacity cDNA Reverse Transcription Kit, so the sequenced TCRB transcripts were expressed ones. Deep immunoSEQ sequencing was applied to naive, central memory and regulatory T cell samples, giving an average of roughly 3.5 million total reads per sample. After sorted cells were lysed in RLT buffer, RNA was extracted with DNase-treated RNeasy Micro or Mini kits, with the choice depending on cell number. Each cell subset was processed on its own to prevent cross-contamination, while patient and healthy donor samples were processed together. Using the immunoSEQ multiplex PCR, TCRB sequences were amplified from cDNA into 87-bp fragments spanning the CDR3 region. Sequencing of the amplicons was done on the Illumina HiSeq platform. On the study's bioinformatics: Synthetic template baselines were used to correct PCR bias computationally, reads within Hamming distance 2 were collapsed, and singletons that could not be merged were discarded. Reads were aligned against IMGT so that V, D and J genes, CDR3 length and insertions or deletions at six rearrangement sites could be assigned. Within each subset, clonotype counts were normalized to sorted cell number, and only after that were true diversity and Gini coefficients computed with the tcR R package. Repertoire sharing was quantified using the overlap coefficient calculated on TCRB nucleotide sequences. As a proxy for the pre-selection repertoire, out-of-frame TCRB sequences from naive cells were analyzed. TCRdb holds this immuneACCESS table with in-frame rearrangements only. Some clones are missing; in checked studies, unresolved V genes explain under half, and the rest has no known cause. The V and J calls and the clone size are those of that table, but D and trimming were determined from the DNA. The sample table records under 250,000 clones; around an eighth of these occur just once. The ten most abundant clones make up about 0.027% of the sample.

A single peripheral blood draw of about 116 mL on average was collected from each donor into heparinised tubes. A BD FACSAria II was used to sort naive, central memory, regulatory and stem cell-like memory CD4+ T cells with a panel that included CD45RO, CCR7, CD25, CD127, CD95 and CD27. All sorted populations exceeded 95% purity. PBMCs were isolated immediately by Lymphoprep density gradient centrifugation and stained directly without culture. So that batch effects would be minimized, each experiment stained and sorted samples in pairs, pairing one healthy donor with one patient. This clone was picked up a small number of times. The target of this receptor is not known. Per-base qualities were not stored, and no clone one base away is much larger. The V and J ends are trimmed by 2 bases and 2 bases, leaving 12 bases between them. Inclusive of the bounding cysteine and phenylalanine, the CDR3 is 15 residues long. Solely the CDR3 DNA is kept, with 45 bases framed from the first base. According to the germline V gene (reference sequence), CDR1 reads MNHEY and CDR2 reads SMNVEV.

The sequence is built from TRBV27 and TRBJ2-5, and perhaps TRBD2 as D gene, on 5 matching bases. The sequenced material came from naive CD4+ T cells from blood. The cell subset or site label for this specimen denotes: true naive CD4+ T cells. The TCR originated in a woman in her thirties or forties in good health. The CDR3 is CASSLGRYPQETQYF. The sequenced DNA: TGTGCCAGCAGTTTAGGGAGATATCCGCAAGAGACCCAGTACTTC.